Listed here are 21 T cell receptor beta chains from one sample, sequenced in a study of CD8+ T cells in alopecia areata (dated by TCRdb to between 2018 and 2020). Libraries were constructed by the immunoSEQ multiplex PCR assay. For TCR sequencing, RNA was extracted from every sample and reverse transcribed into cDNA to serve as template. TCRdb retrieved this table from immuneACCESS and kept in-frame rearrangements only. Not all clones are present; in checked studies, unresolved V genes account for under half, and no reason is known for the remainder. This sample lists 150,000 to 160,000 clones; less than 65% were detected once. The leading ten clones occupy roughly a fifth of the sample. The time point label, read with the paper, signifies: baseline before oral tofacitinib. The input for sequencing was CD8+ T cells sorted from blood, taken at week 0. These receptors were collected from a human donor with alopecia areata.

The rearrangement uses TRBV7-9 and TRBJ2-4; D ambiguous. Germline V CDR1 and CDR2: SEHNR, FQNEAQ (reference sequence). The CDR3 is 13 residues long. Trimming shortened V by 2 bases and J by 7 bases, and 9 bases separated the two germline ends. The CDR3 here is CASSLSENNIQYF. Written as DNA, the CDR3 is TGTGCCAGCAGCTTATCGGAGAACAACATTCAGTACTTC. Combining the CDR3 with reference TRBV7-9 and TRBJ2-4 gives the whole variable domain DTGVSQNPRHKITKRGQNVTFRCDPISEHNRLYWYRQTLGQGPEFLTYFQNEAQLEKSRLLSDRFSAERPKGSFSTLEIQRTEQGDSAMYLCASSLSENNIQYFGAGTRLSVL.

The rearrangement uses TRBV2 and TRBJ2-1; D is unresolved. CDR1 SNHLY and CDR2 FYNNEI come from the germline V gene. V was cut by 2 bases and J by 0 bases, with 17 bases left in between. The CDR3 loop spans 18 amino acids. This chain's CDR3 is CASSEPNLLMSSYNEQFF. The CDR3 coding sequence is TGTGCCAGCAGTGAACCAAATTTACTGATGAGCTCCTACAATGAGCAGTTCTTC.

The chain combines TRBV29-1 with TRBJ2-1; D unclear. Trimming left V 3 bases short and J 8 bases short, with 8 bases between. Germline V CDR1 and CDR2: SQVTM, ANQGSEA. The CDR3 length is 11 residues. This CDR3 reads CSVDVVYEQFF. The CDR3 DNA reads TGCAGCGTTGACGTTGTATATGAGCAGTTCTTC.

The gene calls are TRBV28 and TRBJ1-5, with D uncertain. CDR1 and CDR2 (germline): MDHEN, SYDVKM. Trimming took off 6 bases at V and 1 base at J, with 16 bases between the two ends. CDR3 length: 16 residues. The CDR3 is CASRLGSLGSNQPQHF. As DNA, the CDR3 is TGTGCCAGCAGACTCGGATCCCTCGGGAGCAATCAGCCCCAGCATTTT.

This clone was detected a few times. The V and J genes are TRBV10-3 and TRBJ2-7; 9 positions agree with TRBD1. The CDR3 spans 14 residues. V lost 6 bases to trimming and J lost 2 bases; unmatched junction nucleotides: 5. Germline CDR1 and CDR2: ENHRY and SYGVKD. In DNA form, the CDR3 reads TGTGCCATCAGGATGGACAGGGGACCCTACGAGCAGTACTTC. Its translation is CAIRMDRGPYEQYF.

The chain links TRBV29-1 to TRBJ2-1; D might be TRBD2 (6 bases). Germline lookup yields CDR1 SQVTM and CDR2 ANQGSEA. Between the trimmed V and J ends, which lost 3 bases and 2 bases, there was a span of 8 bases. The CDR3 covers 13 residues. CDR3 sequence (DNA): TGCAGCGTTGAGCCTAGCGCCTACAATGAGCAGTTCTTC. It codes for CSVEPSAYNEQFF.

This rearrangement joins TRBV28 to TRBJ2-4, with D possibly TRBD2 on 5 matching bases. The V end lost 0 bases, the J end lost 3 bases, and 6 bases lay between the germline ends. This CDR3 has 14 amino acids. Germline CDR1 and CDR2: MDHEN and SYDVKM. CDR3 nucleotides: TGTGCCAGCAGTTTATGGGGGAGCAAAAACATTCAGTACTTC. It yields the protein CASSLWGSKNIQYF.

A word on this clone: The same CDR3 arises from other DNA sequences in this sample as well. J is TRBJ2-7 and V is TRBV9; possibly TRBD1 for D (5 bases). V was trimmed by 4 bases and J by 0 bases, leaving 11 bases between them. The CDR3 covers 14 residues. CDR1 and CDR2 (germline): SGDLS, YYNGEE. The chain's CDR3 is CASSPRQSSYEQYF. CDR3 nucleotide sequence: TGTGCCAGCAGCCCCCGACAGAGCTCCTACGAGCAGTACTTC.

The chain carries TRBV5-6 and TRBJ1-5; D is uncertain. The CDR3 covers 14 residues. Germline CDR1 is SGHDT and CDR2 is YYEEEE. The V end was cut by 4 bases, the J end by 3 bases, with 11 bases between. The DNA for the CDR3 is TGTGCCAGCAGCCTAGGACGGATCAATCAGCCCCAGCATTTT. Residues: CASSLGRINQPQHF.

The rearrangement uses TRBV27 and TRBJ1-5, with D perhaps TRBD1 (6 bases). The ends were cut back, 5 bases at V and 4 bases at J, with 12 bases in the middle. Germline loops: CDR1 MNHEY, CDR2 SMNVEV (reference sequence). CDR3 length: 14 residues. CDR3 DNA sequence: TGTGCCAGCAGTCCCCGGGGGGCAAATCAGCCCCAGCATTTT. It specifies CASSPRGANQPQHF.

The chain has TRBV4-1 and TRBJ1-6; 10 nucleotides align to TRBD1. The CDR3 is 16 amino acids. V trimming: 0 bases; J trimming: 12 bases; junction bases outside the gene matches: 8. CDR1 and CDR2 from the germline V gene are MGHRA and YSYEKL. The CDR3 spells CASSQDIGTGDRPLHF. The CDR3 coding sequence is TGCGCCAGCAGCCAAGACATAGGGACAGGGGACCGACCCCTCCACTTT.

This clone was recorded a few times. This chain joins TRBV6-1 and TRBJ2-1, with D tentatively TRBD2 (5 bases). In germline, CDR1 is MNHNS, CDR2 SASEGT. The CDR3 spans 16 residues. The V end lost 2 bases, the J end lost 9 bases, and 20 bases lay between the germline ends. The CDR3 protein is CASSETRSLVPFEQFF. The CDR3, as DNA: TGTGCCAGCAGTGAAACCCGCTCACTAGTTCCTTTTGAGCAGTTCTTC.

This clone has just a few counts. The V call is TRBV15, the J call TRBJ2-7, with 8 bases identical to TRBD1. Germline CDR1 LNHNV, CDR2 YYDKDF (reference sequence). V lost 1 base, J lost 2 bases, and 13 bases stayed unmatched. The CDR3 runs 18 residues. Here the CDR3 reads CATSRVDRGLLSPYEQYF. The CDR3 coding sequence is TGTGCCACCAGCAGAGTCGACAGGGGCCTGCTTAGTCCCTACGAGCAGTACTTC.

The gene calls are TRBV13 and TRBJ2-3, with 9 nucleotides matching TRBD2. In germline, CDR1 is PRHDT, CDR2 FYEKMQ (reference sequence). Trimming took 1 base from V and 0 from J; bases not matched to a gene: 5. The CDR3 totals 17 residues. In DNA form, the CDR3 reads TGTGCCAGCAGCTTAGTGAGTAGCGGGGGCAGCACAGATACGCAGTATTTT. Its translation: CASSLVSSGGSTDTQYF.

The sample holds a few counts of this clone. The rearrangement uses TRBV14 and TRBJ2-1, with 10 positions matching TRBD2. The CDR3 extends over 15 amino acids. Germline assignment: CDR1 SGHDN and CDR2 FVKESK. V shed 2 bases, J shed 4 bases, and the junction held 2 bases outside the gene matches. The CDR3 loop is CASSQRTSGYNEQFF. The CDR3 nucleotides read TGTGCCAGCAGCCAACGGACTAGCGGATACAATGAGCAGTTCTTC.

The gene calls are TRBV28 and TRBJ2-1, with D possibly called TRBD1 or TRBD2 (5 bases each). CDR1 and CDR2 from the germline V gene are MDHEN and SYDVKM. The CDR3 consists of 15 residues. V lost 6 bases and J lost 8, with 20 bases in between. CDR3 loop: CASSRRPGAKDEQFF. The CDR3 DNA reads TGTGCCAGCAGCCGACGACCCGGGGCAAAGGATGAGCAGTTCTTC.

The chain is built from TRBV9 and TRBJ2-3, with D perhaps TRBD2 (6 bases). Germline V CDR1 and CDR2: SGDLS, YYNGEE. V gave up 3 bases and J gave up 1 base, with 15 bases separating them. This CDR3 has 16 residues. The CDR3 DNA reads TGTGCCAGCAGCGAGACGAGGGACTCCCGCACAGATACGCAGTATTTT. This sequence encodes CASSETRDSRTDTQYF.

The V call is TRBV28, the J call TRBJ2-7, with a tentative D call TRBD1 (7 bases). Per germline, CDR1 MDHEN and CDR2 SYDVKM. The CDR3 has 14 amino acids. Trimming shortened V by 3 bases and J by 3 bases, and 12 bases separated the two germline ends. CDR3 sequence reads: CASSFTGEDYEQYF. CDR3 in DNA: TGTGCCAGCAGTTTCACAGGGGAGGACTACGAGCAGTACTTC. The variable domain in full, completed from reference TRBV28 and TRBJ2-7, reads DVKVTQSSRYLVKRTGEKVFLECVQDMDHENMFWYRQDPGLGLRLIYFSYDVKMKEKGDIPEGYSVSREKKERFSLILESASTNQTSMYLCASSFTGEDYEQYFGPGTRLTVT.

This rearrangement joins TRBV28 to TRBJ2-7; D is tentatively TRBD1 or TRBD2 (6 bases each). This CDR3 comprises 13 residues. In germline, CDR1 is MDHEN, CDR2 SYDVKM. Trimming took off 5 bases at V and 4 bases at J, with 12 bases between the two ends. The CDR3 DNA follows: TGTGCCAGCAGTCAGGAGGGGGGATACGAGCAGTACTTC. It is translated as CASSQEGGYEQYF.

The genes are TRBV4-3 and TRBJ2-7; weak D call: TRBD1 (6 bases). V dropped 2 bases and J dropped 0 bases, with 11 bases sitting between them. Looked up from germline, CDR1 is LGHNA and CDR2 is YSLEER. CDR3 length equals 15 residues. The CDR3 protein is CASSQHLQGSYEQYF. For the CDR3, the DNA is TGCGCCAGCAGCCAACATCTACAGGGCTCCTACGAGCAGTACTTC.

V gene TRBV5-6 combines with J gene TRBJ2-2, with D tentatively TRBD2 (6 bases). V gave up 2 bases and J gave up 3 bases, with 8 bases separating them. CDR3 size: 14 residues. CDR1 and CDR2 from the germline V gene are SGHDT and YYEEEE. The CDR3 sequence is CASSLRGYTGELFF. DNA for the CDR3: TGTGCCAGCAGCTTACGGGGGTACACCGGGGAGCTGTTTTTT. Based on the CDR3 plus reference TRBV5-6 and TRBJ2-2, the full variable domain is DAGVTQSPTHLIKTRGQQVTLRCSPKSGHDTVSWYQQALGQGPQFIFQYYEEEERQRGNFPDRFSGHQFPNYSSELNVNALLLGDSALYLCASSLRGYTGELFFGEGSRLTVL.